These 24 T cell receptor beta chains originate from one sample sequenced in a study of shared clonotypes between healthy human individuals. TCRdb's table, derived via immunoSEQ multiplex PCR, lists solely in-frame clones and lacks some. Among about 770,000 clones, roughly 72% were seen once, and the ten largest hold about 1.7%. Sequencing was carried out using memory CD4+ T cells sorted from blood. Subset defined: CD45RA-negative fraction. The receptors here all came from a woman younger than 45 in good health.

The V call is TRBV6-1, the J call TRBJ1-2; D is possibly TRBD1 (5 bases). The CDR3 has 14 amino acids. Germline lookup yields CDR1 MNHNS and CDR2 SASEGT. V lost 1 base and J 3 bases, leaving 9 bases between the germline ends. CDR3 DNA: TGTGCCAGCAGTGAAGACCGGGACTACTATGGCTACACCTTC. This codes for CASSEDRDYYGYTF.

The V and J genes are TRBV7-9 and TRBJ2-1; D possibly matches TRBD1 or TRBD2 (5 bases each). CDR1 and CDR2 (germline): SEHNR, FQNEAQ (reference sequence). V was trimmed by 1 base and J by 7 bases, leaving 8 bases between them. The CDR3 is 13 amino acids. CDR3 region: CASSLGGKNEQFF. CDR3 nucleotides: TGTGCCAGCAGCTTAGGGGGGAAAAATGAGCAGTTCTTC.

In regard to this clone: This likely traces to a read error, being one base from a far larger clone. The same CDR3 can be traced to other DNA sequences in this sample. This sequence joins TRBV29-1 and TRBJ1-1; D remains unclear. The germline CDR1 and CDR2 sequences are SQVTM and ANQGSEA. This CDR3 is 13 amino acids long. CDR3 DNA: TGCAGTGCCTTAAGGGAGGTGAACACTGAGGCTTTCTTT. This translates into CSALREVNTEAFF.

The chain has TRBV28 and TRBJ1-3; D remains ambiguous. Germline V lookup: CDR1 MDHEN, CDR2 SYDVKM. This CDR3 spans 13 amino acids. V was pared by 7 bases and J by 0 bases, with 7 bases between. CDR3 sequence: CASTGISGNTIYF. CDR3 bases: TGTGCCAGCACTGGAATCTCTGGAAACACCATATATTTT.

The genes are TRBV28 and TRBJ1-1; a weak D match, TRBD1 (6 bases). CDR3 length equals 15 residues. The germline V gene encodes CDR1 MDHEN and CDR2 SYDVKM. The V end lost 3 bases, the J end lost 0 bases, and 11 bases lay between the germline ends. The CDR3 DNA sequence: TGTGCCAGCAGTTTCCAGGACAGCATGAACACTGAAGCTTTCTTT. The encoded protein is CASSFQDSMNTEAFF.

In this sample, this clone turned up once. The chain carries TRBV25-1 and TRBJ2-7, with D tentatively TRBD2 (6 bases). The CDR3 has 14 amino acids. V lost 1 base, J lost 0 bases, and 7 bases lay in between. CDR1 is MGHDK and CDR2 is SYGVNS in the germline V gene. Here the CDR3 DNA reads TGTGCCAGCAGTGAATCCGGGGGCTCCTACGAGCAGTACTTC. It translates to CASSESGGSYEQYF.

The chain uses TRBV19 and TRBJ2-7; 8 nucleotides line up with TRBD1. Germline values: CDR1 LNHDA, CDR2 SQIVND (reference sequence). V lost 5 bases to trimming and J lost 3 bases; unmatched junction nucleotides: 12. The CDR3 spans 16 residues. The CDR3 nucleotides are TGTGCCAGTAGTGACCGACAGGGGCGGAATAACTACGAGCAGTACTTC. The encoded protein is CASSDRQGRNNYEQYF.

This clone was counted ten times or more. The chain carries TRBV27 and TRBJ2-7; 9 bases line up with TRBD2. The J segment lost 3 bases and the V segment lost 0 bases, leaving 3 bases of the junction unmatched. From germline, CDR1 is MNHEY and CDR2 SMNVEV (reference sequence). The length of the CDR3 is 15 residues. CDR3 protein: CASSLSASGNYEQYF. CDR3 coding DNA: TGTGCCAGCAGTTTATCGGCTAGCGGGAACTACGAGCAGTACTTC.

The chain carries TRBV7-7 and TRBJ2-5, with TRBD2 matching over 10 bases. The germline gives CDR1 SSHAT, CDR2 FNYEAQ (reference sequence). The CDR3 totals 12 residues. The CDR3 sequence: CASGRSQETQYF. The CDR3, as DNA: TGTGCTAGCGGGAGGTCCCAAGAGACCCAGTACTTC.

The chain joins TRBV29-1 to TRBJ2-5; D tentatively reads TRBD1 or TRBD2 (6 bases each). Judging by the DNA end, TRBJ2-7 fits better; the J call may be wrong. The CDR3 loop spans 14 amino acids. The germline CDR1 and CDR2 sequences are SQVTM and ANQGSEA. CDR3 DNA: TGCAGCGTTAGGGGGTTAGCGGAGGGCTACGAGCAGTACTTC. It specifies CSVRGLAEGYEQYF.

V and J are TRBV11-2 and TRBJ2-1; 10 bases are shared with TRBD2. The CDR3 runs to 15 residues. The V gene end was trimmed by 1 base and the J gene end by 12 bases; junction bases not matched to a gene: 9. CDR1 and CDR2 from the germline V gene are SGHAT and FQNNGV. Written as DNA, the CDR3 is TGTGCCAGCAGCTTAGCCCAGCGGGAGGGCCAAGGGCAGTTCTTC. The encoded protein is CASSLAQREGQGQFF.

This clone appeared once. This chain joins TRBV6-4 and TRBJ2-3, with D possibly TRBD2 on 6 matching bases. The germline V gene encodes CDR1 MRHNA and CDR2 SNTAGT. The CDR3 extends over 16 amino acids. V was trimmed by 6 bases and J by 3 bases, leaving 19 bases between them. DNA of the CDR3: TGTGCCAGCAGCCTTGGAGTAGCTGGGGGGACAGATACGCAGTATTTT. This encodes CASSLGVAGGTDTQYF.

The sample holds one count of this clone. The chain recombines TRBV9 with TRBJ2-7; possibly TRBD1 for D (6 bases). Germline V gene data show CDR1 as SGDLS and CDR2 as YYNGEE. The CDR3 has 17 amino acids. V gave up 4 bases and J gave up 6 bases, with 26 bases separating them. CDR3 residues: CASSPPSRTDVWGEQYF. The CDR3 nucleotides are TGTGCCAGCAGCCCCCCATCGAGGACAGATGTCTGGGGCGAGCAGTACTTC.

This rearrangement joins TRBV6-1 to TRBJ2-5; a possible D gene is TRBD1 (6 bases). There are 13 residues in the CDR3. V shed 5 bases and J shed 1 base, with 8 bases lying between them. The germline gives CDR1 MNHNS, CDR2 SASEGT. The CDR3 nucleotides read TGTGCCAGCAGTAGACAGGCCCAAGAGACCCAGTACTTC. As protein: CASSRQAQETQYF.

About this clone itself: Other nucleotide sequences from this sample produce the same CDR3. The V gene is TRBV5-1, the J gene TRBJ2-7; 10 nucleotides align to TRBD2. After removal of 4 bases from V and 1 base from J, the junction contained 5 bases not matched to a gene. The CDR3 contains 15 residues. Germline loops: CDR1 SGHRS, CDR2 YFSETQ. As DNA, the CDR3 is TGCGCCAGCAGCCCCTTAGCGGGAGGATCCTACGAGCAGTACTTC. Translating it yields CASSPLAGGSYEQYF.

The CDR3 sequence is CASSETVGRGEAFF. CDR3 sequence (DNA): TGTGCCAGCAGTGAAACAGTGGGTAGAGGTGAAGCTTTCTTT. V usage is TRBV6-1 and J usage is TRBJ1-1; D is unclear. The V and J ends lost 2 bases and 7 bases respectively, with 14 bases between them. Germline loops: CDR1 MNHNS, CDR2 SASEGT. This CDR3 is built from 14 residues.

V gene TRBV7-9 combines with J gene TRBJ2-7, with D possibly being TRBD2 (6 bases). The germline V and J ends were trimmed by 5 bases and 0 bases, with 17 bases remaining between them. This CDR3 has 16 amino acids. Germline V gene lookup returns CDR1 SEHNR and CDR2 FQNEAQ (reference sequence). In DNA, the CDR3 is TGTGCCAGCAGCGAGGGAGGCGTCGGAATCTCCTACGAGCAGTACTTC. This encodes CASSEGGVGISYEQYF.

The V and J genes are TRBV18 and TRBJ2-7, with 7 nucleotides matching TRBD2. The CDR3 covers 15 residues. CDR1 and CDR2 (germline): KGHSH, LQKENI. V trimming: 4 bases; J trimming: 7 bases; junction bases outside the gene matches: 13. The CDR3 DNA reads as TGTGCCAGCTCACAGCTCGGGCGGGAGACGGGAGAGCAGTACTTC. Protein product: CASSQLGRETGEQYF.

The genes are TRBV11-2 and TRBJ2-7; 8 bases are shared with TRBD1. The CDR3 is 15 amino acids. Trimming cost V 5 bases and J 5 bases; bases outside gene matches: 11. Germline V gene lookup returns CDR1 SGHAT and CDR2 FQNNGV. Here the CDR3 reads CASSAARTGFHEQYF. CDR3 bases: TGTGCCAGCAGCGCAGCCCGGACAGGGTTCCACGAGCAGTACTTC.

The chain links TRBV6-5 to TRBJ2-7; 11 bases fit TRBD1. V was clipped by 6 bases and J by 6 bases; unmatched bases: 7. The CDR3 is 14 amino acids. The V gene's germline CDR1 is MNHEY and CDR2 SVGAGI. The CDR3 region is CASRNGQGAGEQYF. CDR3 bases: TGTGCCAGCAGAAACGGACAGGGGGCTGGCGAGCAGTACTTC.

For this clone: The junction and the germline gene differ at one end; a read error may be behind it. The V gene is TRBV10-3, the J gene TRBJ1-1; D may be TRBD1 (6 bases). The V gene's germline CDR1 is ENHRY and CDR2 SYGVKD. The CDR3 consists of 14 residues. For the CDR3, the DNA is TGTGCCAGCAGTCCACAGGGAGGGGACACTGAAGCTTTCTTT. Translated, it gives CASSPQGGDTEAFF.

This clone has only one observation. The rearrangement links TRBV7-9 to TRBJ2-1, with 10 bases fitting TRBD2. CDR3 length: 19 residues. The germline V gene encodes CDR1 SEHNR and CDR2 FQNEAQ (reference sequence). The ends lost 0 bases at V and 1 base at J; junction bases unmatched: 9. The chain's CDR3 is CASSLAAPGLAKSYNEQFF. In nucleotides, the CDR3 is TGTGCCAGCAGCTTAGCAGCCCCGGGACTAGCGAAGTCCTACAATGAGCAGTTCTTC.

This chain links TRBV7-8 with TRBJ1-1; possibly TRBD1 for D (5 bases). CDR1 is SGHVS and CDR2 is FQNEAQ in the germline V gene. V was shortened by 4 bases and J by 7 bases, with 13 bases between the two germline ends. The CDR3 has 13 residues. This chain's CDR3 is CASSSRDGNEAFF. Here the CDR3 DNA reads TGTGCCAGCAGCTCCCGGGACGGCAATGAAGCTTTCTTT.

The chain uses TRBV19 and TRBJ1-5, with D possibly being TRBD1 (6 bases). Per the germline V gene, CDR1 is LNHDA and CDR2 is SQIVND (reference sequence). The CDR3 is 13 residues long. The V gene lost 6 bases and the J gene lost 10 bases, with 16 bases spanning the gap. The CDR3 spells CASSRREGEPQHF. The CDR3, as DNA: TGTGCCAGTAGCCGGAGGGAGGGGGAACCCCAGCATTTT.